This TCR beta chain was recorded in a study of blood T cell repertoires in COVID-19 (dated by TCRdb to the early 2020s). Background for the entire study: The collaborator samples originated in the United States, Italy and Spain and spanned the acute and convalescent phases of COVID-19. The material from the prospective study consisted of cDNA or gDNA derived from T cells, B-cell-depleted T cells, or PBMCs. The dataset comprised deeply sampled blood TCRbeta repertoires from subjects exposed to, actively infected with, or recovered from COVID-19. The repertoires were released in a freely available public database meant as a resource for research on the immune response to SARS-CoV-2. The samples were drawn from the first 160 participants of the ongoing ImmuneRACE study and from under 1,500 subjects provided by 6 global collaborators. The sample metadata nearly always contained a de-identified subject ID, COVID-19 status, age in years and sex. Where available, HLA class I and class II types were obtained from metadata supplied by the sample provider rather than from assay-based typing.

The germline V gene gives CDR1 as MNHEY and CDR2 as SVGEGT. V gives up 2 bases and J gives up 9 bases, and the segment between their germline ends measures 14 bases. Reading from cysteine to phenylalanine, the CDR3 counts 14 amino acids. The read is trimmed to its CDR3 DNA, 42 bases read in frame from base 1. General findings and caveats noted by the study authors: The amount of clinical and demographic metadata varied by source and participant and was provided uncurated.

Concerning this clone itself: Its antigen remains undetermined. Per-base qualities were not stored, and no clone one base away is much larger.

TCRbeta CDR3 regions were amplified from genomic DNA using the immunoSEQ Assay, a bias-controlled multiplex PCR. The paper's processing steps were these. The number of nucleated cells in each sample was estimated by amplification of reference gene primers within the assay. To quantify the absolute abundance of each unique TCRbeta CDR3 rearrangement, sequence reads were collapsed and filtered. For each sample, productive Simpson clonality was calculated as the square root of Simpson's diversity index over productive rearrangements. TCRdb's version of the immuneACCESS table is confined to in-frame rearrangements and falls short of the full clone set. An unresolved V gene accounts for under half of the shortfall where checked; the remainder is of unknown origin. The V and J calls and clone size were taken over from that table, and D and trimming were inferred from the DNA. This sample lists 300,000 to 400,000 clones; 70% to 90% were detected once. The ten most abundant clones make up approximately 7.8% of the sample.

Samples from volunteer blood donors who had recovered from COVID-19 were contributed by a second Seattle source. The collaborating institutions used their own protocols to collect whole blood in K2EDTA tubes. Collaborator samples were shipped for TCRbeta analysis as frozen whole blood, isolated PBMCs, or DNA extracted from either sample type. Recombination connected TRBV6-2 or TRBV6-3 to TRBJ2-1; 5 matching bases give a weak D call of TRBD2. The material sequenced was peripheral blood. This receptor was identified in a woman in her forties or fifties who had recovered from COVID-19. The DNA reads as follows: TGTGCCAGCAGTTACCCTCCGGGATCGGGTGAGCAGTTCTTC. This translates into CASSYPPGSGEQFF.